This is a list of T cell receptor beta chains from one sample in a study of Graves' ophthalmopathy and Graves' hyperthyroidism. Each CDR3 protein is one row after TCRdb ran MiXCR on the multiplex PCR reads. The table shows hundreds of thousands of distinct CDR3 sequences, with 15% occurring only once. Sequenced: peripheral blood. The origin of the receptors is a woman between 18 and 29 years old with stable Graves' hyperthyroidism. Both conserved end residues are part of each CDR3. D genes are given only for firm matches. Size is stated for part of the rows, as once, few or many counts, or as a class when the clone is expanded.

clone size: NA; V gene: TRBV4-1; J gene: TRBJ1-2; D gene: TRBD1; CDR3 protein: CASRPSWGQTNYGYTF; CDR3 DNA: TGCGCCAGCAGACCCTCTTGGGGACAGACTAACTATGGCTACACCTTC
clone size: many; V gene: TRBV19; J gene: TRBJ1-2; D gene: NA; CDR3 protein: CASSRATSNYGYTF; CDR3 DNA: TGTGCCAGTAGTAGGGCGACTTCAAACTATGGCTACACCTTC
clone size: many; V gene: TRBV7-2; J gene: TRBJ2-5; D gene: NA; CDR3 protein: CASSLESGFGETQYF; CDR3 DNA: TGTGCCAGCAGCTTAGAGTCGGGGTTTGGGGAGACCCAGTACTTC
clone size: many; V gene: TRBV12-3/TRBV12-4; J gene: TRBJ2-6; D gene: NA; CDR3 protein: CASGEGATGANVLTF; CDR3 DNA: TGTGCCAGCGGGGAGGGGGCAACTGGGGCCAACGTCCTGACTTTC
clone size: many; V gene: TRBV6-1; J gene: TRBJ2-7; D gene: TRBD1; CDR3 protein: CASMTGGSYEQYF; CDR3 DNA: TGTGCCAGCATGACAGGGGGGTCCTACGAGCAGTACTTC
clone size: many; V gene: TRBV4-2; J gene: TRBJ2-5; D gene: TRBD1; CDR3 protein: CASSLDRGQETQYF; CDR3 DNA: TGTGCCAGCAGCCTGGACAGGGGACAAGAGACCCAGTACTTC
clone size: many; V gene: TRBV19; J gene: TRBJ1-2; D gene: TRBD1; CDR3 protein: CASSIAGRGSGYTF; CDR3 DNA: TGTGCCAGTAGTATAGCTGGCAGGGGGAGCGGCTACACCTTC
clone size: many; V gene: TRBV12-3/TRBV12-4; J gene: TRBJ1-1; D gene: NA; CDR3 protein: CASSLWENTEAFF; CDR3 DNA: TGTGCCAGCAGTTTATGGGAGAACACTGAAGCTTTCTTT
clone size: many; V gene: TRBV6-4; J gene: TRBJ1-2; D gene: TRBD1; CDR3 protein: CASSDSWGDSPNYGYTF; CDR3 DNA: TGTGCCAGCAGTGACTCCTGGGGGGACAGCCCTAACTATGGCTACACCTTC
clone size: many; V gene: TRBV20-1; J gene: TRBJ2-7; D gene: TRBD2; CDR3 protein: CSARLAGLSYEQYF; CDR3 DNA: TGCAGTGCTAGACTAGCGGGGCTCTCCTACGAGCAGTACTTC
clone size: many; V gene: TRBV6-2/TRBV6-3; J gene: TRBJ1-5; D gene: TRBD1; CDR3 protein: CASSFRQGPTNQPQHF; CDR3 DNA: TGTGCCAGCAGTTTTCGACAGGGACCTACCAATCAGCCCCAGCATTTT
clone size: NA; V gene: TRBV20-1; J gene: TRBJ1-6; D gene: TRBD1; CDR3 protein: CSAYKSGQDNSPLHF; CDR3 DNA: TGCAGCGCCTACAAATCGGGACAGGATAATTCACCCCTCCACTTT
clone size: many; V gene: TRBV19; J gene: TRBJ1-3; D gene: NA; CDR3 protein: CASTSRVGGSPAGNTIYF; CDR3 DNA: TGTGCCAGTACTTCCCGGGTGGGGGGTTCGCCAGCTGGAAACACCATATATTTT
clone size: many; V gene: TRBV6-4; J gene: TRBJ1-3; D gene: NA; CDR3 protein: CASSDPRKSSGNTIYF; CDR3 DNA: TGTGCCAGCAGTGACCCCAGGAAATCCTCTGGAAACACCATATATTTT
clone size: NA; V gene: TRBV15; J gene: TRBJ2-7; D gene: NA; CDR3 protein: CATSSGVWGAGHDSYERYF; CDR3 DNA: TGTGCCACCAGCAGTGGGGTCTGGGGGGCGGGCCACGACTCCTACGAGCGGTACTTC
clone size: many; V gene: TRBV19; J gene: TRBJ2-5; D gene: TRBD1; CDR3 protein: CASSIRTGRETQYF; CDR3 DNA: TGTGCCAGTAGTATCCGGACAGGGAGGGAGACCCAGTACTTC
clone size: once; V gene: TRBV28; J gene: TRBJ1-5; D gene: NA; CDR3 protein: CASIRGDQPQHF; CDR3 DNA: TGTGCCAGCATCAGGGGCGATCAGCCCCAGCATTTT
clone size: NA; V gene: TRBV6-2/TRBV6-3; J gene: TRBJ1-1; D gene: NA; CDR3 protein: CASSLHFEAFF; CDR3 DNA: TGTGCCAGCAGTTTACATTTTGAAGCTTTCTTT
clone size: many; V gene: TRBV24-1; J gene: TRBJ1-1; D gene: NA; CDR3 protein: CATSDGQFAEAFF; CDR3 DNA: TGTGCCACCAGTGATGGACAGTTTGCGGAAGCTTTCTTT
clone size: many; V gene: TRBV19; J gene: TRBJ2-7; D gene: NA; CDR3 protein: CASNPGPGLSYEQYF; CDR3 DNA: TGTGCCAGTAATCCCGGGCCGGGGCTCTCCTACGAGCAGTACTTC
clone size: many; V gene: TRBV6-1; J gene: TRBJ2-5; D gene: NA; CDR3 protein: CAIGTLQTQYF; CDR3 DNA: TGTGCCATCGGGACCCTTCAGACCCAGTACTTC
clone size: many; V gene: TRBV28; J gene: TRBJ2-5; D gene: NA; CDR3 protein: CASDTPGTMAETQYF; CDR3 DNA: TGTGCCAGTGACACTCCCGGGACGATGGCCGAGACCCAGTACTTC
clone size: many; V gene: TRBV7-3; J gene: TRBJ1-3; D gene: NA; CDR3 protein: CASSSRPCDSGNTIYF; CDR3 DNA: TGTGCCAGCAGCTCCCGTCCCTGCGACTCTGGAAACACCATATATTTT
clone size: many; V gene: TRBV10-3; J gene: TRBJ2-6; D gene: NA; CDR3 protein: CAISESDSGANVLTF; CDR3 DNA: TGTGCCATCAGTGAGTCAGACTCTGGGGCCAACGTCCTGACTTTC
clone size: many; V gene: TRBV20-1; J gene: TRBJ1-2; D gene: NA; CDR3 protein: CSAIHREFNYGYTF; CDR3 DNA: TGCAGTGCCATTCACAGGGAATTTAACTATGGCTACACCTTC
clone size: NA; V gene: TRBV5-4; J gene: TRBJ1-5; D gene: NA; CDR3 protein: CASSLGGDGRPQHF; CDR3 DNA: TGTGCCAGCAGCTTGGGGGGGGACGGGAGGCCCCAGCATTTT
clone size: few; V gene: TRBV6-2/TRBV6-3; J gene: TRBJ2-7; D gene: TRBD1; CDR3 protein: CASSPYRDRGRSISEQYF; CDR3 DNA: TGTGCCAGCAGTCCCTACCGGGACAGGGGGCGTTCAATTTCCGAGCAGTACTTC
clone size: many; V gene: TRBV13; J gene: TRBJ1-1; D gene: NA; CDR3 protein: CASSSNLWTLGTEAFF; CDR3 DNA: TGTGCCAGCAGTTCGAACCTATGGACCCTGGGGACTGAAGCTTTCTTT
clone size: NA; V gene: TRBV11-2; J gene: TRBJ2-5; D gene: TRBD2; CDR3 protein: CASTQPYSRLAGDPETQYF; CDR3 DNA: TGTGCCAGCACCCAACCGTATTCTAGACTAGCGGGAGATCCGGAGACCCAGTACTTC
clone size: many; V gene: TRBV6-2/TRBV6-3; J gene: TRBJ1-5; D gene: TRBD1; CDR3 protein: CASSHRGPGSGQPQHF; CDR3 DNA: TGTGCCAGCAGCCACAGGGGGCCAGGATCCGGTCAGCCCCAGCATTTT
clone size: many; V gene: TRBV10-3; J gene: TRBJ1-1; D gene: NA; CDR3 protein: CAISERQRGDNTEAFF; CDR3 DNA: TGTGCCATCAGTGAGAGGCAGAGGGGGGACAACACTGAAGCTTTCTTT
clone size: NA; V gene: TRBV6-5; J gene: TRBJ1-2; D gene: TRBD1; CDR3 protein: CASSYLAGGGNFGYTF; CDR3 DNA: TGTGCCAGCAGTTACTTGGCAGGGGGCGGAAATTTTGGCTACACCTTC
clone size: many; V gene: TRBV12-3/TRBV12-4; J gene: TRBJ2-5; D gene: TRBD2; CDR3 protein: CASSASGGGETQYF; CDR3 DNA: TGTGCCAGCAGTGCTAGCGGGGGCGGCGAGACCCAGTACTTC
clone size: many; V gene: TRBV15; J gene: TRBJ2-5; D gene: NA; CDR3 protein: CATSRDGGQGQETQYF; CDR3 DNA: TGTGCCACCAGCAGAGATGGAGGGCAGGGCCAAGAGACCCAGTACTTC
clone size: many; V gene: TRBV6-1; J gene: TRBJ1-1; D gene: TRBD1; CDR3 protein: CASSGPYRGLYEAFF; CDR3 DNA: TGTGCCAGCAGTGGACCCTACAGGGGGCTATATGAAGCTTTCTTT
clone size: many; V gene: TRBV6-5; J gene: TRBJ1-1; D gene: NA; CDR3 protein: CASSYRAGTEAFF; CDR3 DNA: TGTGCCAGCAGTTACAGAGCAGGCACTGAAGCTTTCTTT
clone size: many; V gene: TRBV10-3; J gene: TRBJ2-4; D gene: TRBD1; CDR3 protein: CAISRTGDRNIQYF; CDR3 DNA: TGTGCCATCAGTAGGACAGGGGACAGGAACATTCAGTACTTC
clone size: many; V gene: TRBV13; J gene: TRBJ1-2; D gene: NA; CDR3 protein: CASSPRTETYGYTF; CDR3 DNA: TGTGCCAGCAGCCCGCGGACAGAGACCTATGGCTACACCTTC
clone size: NA; V gene: TRBV12-3/TRBV12-4; J gene: TRBJ2-7; D gene: NA; CDR3 protein: CASRNAVRGYEQYF; CDR3 DNA: TGTGCCAGCAGAAATGCCGTAAGGGGGTACGAGCAGTACTTC
clone size: NA; V gene: TRBV5-1; J gene: TRBJ2-5; D gene: NA; CDR3 protein: CASSGGYRGETQYF; CDR3 DNA: TGCGCCAGCAGCGGCGGGTACAGAGGAGAGACCCAGTACTTC
clone size: many; V gene: TRBV29-1; J gene: TRBJ1-2; D gene: NA; CDR3 protein: CSVGLNYGYTF; CDR3 DNA: TGCAGCGTTGGCCTAAACTATGGCTACACCTTC
clone size: NA; V gene: TRBV7-2; J gene: TRBJ1-1; D gene: NA; CDR3 protein: CASTWVENTEAFF; CDR3 DNA: TGTGCCAGCACCTGGGTCGAAAACACTGAAGCTTTCTTT
clone size: NA; V gene: TRBV18; J gene: TRBJ1-1; D gene: NA; CDR3 protein: CASSPLAARDTEAFF; CDR3 DNA: TGTGCCAGCTCACCATTGGCAGCGAGGGACACTGAAGCTTTCTTT
clone size: NA; V gene: TRBV20-1; J gene: TRBJ1-2; D gene: NA; CDR3 protein: CSARSPRDYGYTF; CDR3 DNA: TGCAGTGCTAGATCTCCCAGGGACTATGGCTACACCTTC
clone size: many; V gene: TRBV12-3/TRBV12-4; J gene: TRBJ1-3; D gene: NA; CDR3 protein: CASRGSSSGNTIYF; CDR3 DNA: TGTGCCAGCAGGGGATCAAGCTCTGGAAACACCATATATTTT
clone size: many; V gene: TRBV20-1; J gene: TRBJ1-5; D gene: NA; CDR3 protein: CSARDGSGSATQPQHF; CDR3 DNA: TGCAGTGCTAGAGATGGATCAGGGTCGGCAACTCAGCCCCAGCATTTT
clone size: many; V gene: TRBV16; J gene: TRBJ1-1; D gene: TRBD1; CDR3 protein: CASSQGTGAFF; CDR3 DNA: TGTGCCAGCAGCCAAGGGACAGGTGCGTTCTTT
clone size: many; V gene: TRBV6-1; J gene: TRBJ1-5; D gene: NA; CDR3 protein: CASSEGAVGSNQPQHF; CDR3 DNA: TGTGCCAGCAGTGAAGGGGCGGTGGGGAGCAATCAGCCCCAGCATTTT
clone size: many; V gene: TRBV28; J gene: TRBJ2-5; D gene: NA; CDR3 protein: CASSLGGVQETQYF; CDR3 DNA: TGTGCCAGCAGTTTAGGGGGTGTCCAAGAGACCCAGTACTTC
clone size: many; V gene: TRBV10-2; J gene: TRBJ1-1; D gene: TRBD1; CDR3 protein: CASSGTLQGVDTEAFF; CDR3 DNA: TGCGCCAGCAGTGGGACCTTACAGGGGGTAGACACTGAAGCTTTCTTT
clone size: many; V gene: TRBV20-1; J gene: TRBJ2-4; D gene: NA; CDR3 protein: CSASALAGKNIQYF; CDR3 DNA: TGCAGTGCTAGTGCGTTGGCGGGCAAAAACATTCAGTACTTC